The 4 T cell receptor beta chains reported below all come from one sample, sequenced in a study of T cell changes during pregnancy in multiple sclerosis. This table comes from immunoSEQ multiplex PCR, and its TCRdb copy is limited to in-frame clones, with some not included. The table shows 60,000 to 90,000 clones, with about 88% occurring only once. The source was peripheral blood, collected before pregnancy. The receptors derive from a female donor with multiple sclerosis, enrolled in a pregnancy study.

The chain uses TRBV11-1 and TRBJ1-2; D is unresolved. V lost 5 bases and J 5 bases, leaving 18 bases between the germline ends. This CDR3 contains 15 residues. The germline V gene has CDR1 SGHAT and CDR2 FQDESV (reference sequence). The CDR3 DNA reads TGTGCCAGCAGCATGTACCCAAGAGAGGGTTATGGCTACACCTTC. Its protein product is CASSMYPREGYGYTF. Full variable domain (missing parts from reference TRBV11-1 and TRBJ1-2): EAEVAQSPRYKITEKSQAVAFWCDPISGHATLYWYRQILGQGPELLVQFQDESVVDDSQLPKDRFSAERLKGVDSTLKIQPAELGDSAMYLCASSMYPREGYGYTFGSGTRLTVV.

The rearrangement uses TRBV11-2 and TRBJ2-7; the match to TRBD1 covers 7 bases. The V gene end was trimmed by 5 bases and the J gene end by 0 bases; junction bases not matched to a gene: 7. Germline assignment: CDR1 SGHAT and CDR2 FQNNGV. The length of the CDR3 is 15 residues. The CDR3 spells CASSHYRGLSYEQYF. The CDR3 bases are TGTGCCAGCAGCCACTACAGGGGCCTCTCCTACGAGCAGTACTTC.

This chain joins TRBV30 and TRBJ1-5, with no clear D. Per the germline V gene, CDR1 is GTSNPN and CDR2 is SVGIG (reference sequence). V dropped 2 bases and J dropped 5 bases, with 10 bases sitting between them. The CDR3 is 13 amino acids. The CDR3 DNA is TGTGCCTGGAGTCACCGCCGGGATCAGCCCCAGCATTTT. This translates into CAWSHRRDQPQHF.

The genes are TRBV27 and TRBJ1-5; 7 nucleotides line up with TRBD1. CDR3 size: 15 residues. Germline-derived CDR1 and CDR2 are MNHEY and SMNVEV (reference sequence). V shed 5 bases and J 3 bases; nucleotides not matched to a gene: 7. The CDR3 is CASSPVDRANQPQHF. The CDR3 nucleotides are TGTGCCAGCAGTCCGGTAGACAGGGCCAATCAGCCCCAGCATTTT.